Ten or more counts support the clone carrying this TCR beta chain. Its antigen remains unidentified. The CDR3 runs to 14 residues. Germline V gives CDR1 SNHLY, CDR2 FYNNEI. V lost 8 bases to trimming and J lost 4 bases, with 17 bases between them. These data are taken from a study of T cells in Graves' hyperthyroidism and ophthalmopathy. Regarding the study as a whole: Appearing also in blood were most of the thyroid clonotypes expanded above 0.001.

Patients were excluded for uncontrolled infection, other autoimmune disease, pregnancy or lactation. The source material, RNA transcripts, was used to amplify TCR beta CDR3 regions. The study used the HTBI primer set for a first-round RT-PCR of the TCR CDR3. TCRdb processed the multiplex PCR reads anew with MiXCR; each CDR3 protein has one entry. The data show more than 500,000 distinct CDR3 sequences, 35% to 55% seen once. The sequence derives from an adult woman with Graves' disease, either hyperthyroidism or ophthalmopathy (not recorded which). Specimen: peripheral blood or thyroid tissue (not recorded which). This chain uses TRBV2 with TRBJ1-2; a weak D match, TRBD1 (5 bases). For the CDR3, the DNA is TGTGCCAGCCGTATGGGGGTTAGGACCTATGGCTACACCTTC. As protein: CASRMGVRTYGYTF.